Below, 6 T cell receptor beta chains from the same sample are listed, as sequenced in a study of T cell repertoires in cytomegalovirus infection. One entry per CDR3 protein results from TCRdb running MiXCR on the reads. Among approximately 390,000 distinct CDR3 sequences listed, about 35% were seen once. The antigens of these receptors remain unknown. The starting material was cultured PBMCs, obtained from culture after CMV antigen stimulation. The receptors originated from a human donor in good health (CMV status not recorded). Some clones in this sample may be carry-over from other donors' samples.

This clonotype was recorded a few times. The chain uses TRBV6-1 and TRBJ1-5, with D unresolved. Germline V gene lookup returns CDR1 MNHNS and CDR2 SASEGT. The CDR3 contains 16 residues. V was clipped by 5 bases and J by 2 bases, with 16 bases between them. The CDR3 loop reads CASSREPRVGNQPQHF. Written as DNA, the CDR3 is TGTGCCAGCAGTAGGGAGCCCCGAGTCGGCAATCAGCCCCAGCATTTT.

This rearrangement joins TRBV12-3 or TRBV12-4 to TRBJ1-1; D remains unclear. Trimming took 2 bases from V and 1 from J, leaving 5 bases between them. The CDR3 has 13 residues. CDR3 loop: CASSLNGNTEAFF. For the CDR3, the DNA is TGTGCCAGCAGTTTAAACGGGAACACTGAAGCTTTCTTT.

The rearrangement uses TRBV6-1 and TRBJ2-1; 7 nucleotides match TRBD2. This CDR3 contains 14 residues. The V and J ends lost 7 bases and 9 bases, in that order; junction bases with no gene match: 12. Germline-derived CDR1 and CDR2 are MNHNS and SASEGT. CDR3 in amino acids: CASNLGLVSREQFF. In DNA, the CDR3 is TGTGCCAGCAACCTAGGACTAGTCTCCCGTGAGCAGTTCTTC.

This clonotype was counted between two and nine times. This chain joins TRBV15 and TRBJ2-1; 12 nucleotides agree with TRBD2. CDR3 length: 18 residues. J was trimmed by 4 bases and V by 0 bases; bases with no gene match: 7. CDR1 is LNHNV and CDR2 is YYDKDF in the germline V gene (reference sequence). CDR3 bases: TGTGCCACCAGCAGAGATAGCCGACTAGCGGGAGTATACAATGAGCAGTTCTTC. Translation gives CATSRDSRLAGVYNEQFF.

This chain joins TRBV29-1 and TRBJ1-1; no clear D gene. V gave up 2 bases and J gave up 6 bases, with 13 bases separating them. The CDR3 spans 13 residues. The germline V gene encodes CDR1 SQVTM and CDR2 ANQGSEA. CDR3 region: CSVEKQADAEAFF. CDR3 in DNA: TGCAGCGTTGAAAAGCAGGCAGACGCTGAAGCTTTCTTT. Based on the CDR3 plus reference TRBV29-1 and TRBJ1-1, the full variable domain is SAVISQKPSRDICQRGTSLTIQCQVDSQVTMMFWYRQQPGQSLTLIATANQGSEATYESGFVIDKFPISRPNLTFSTLTVSNMSPEDSSIYLCSVEKQADAEAFFGQGTRLTVV.

This clonotype was seen only a few times. The J gene is TRBJ1-5, the V gene TRBV29-1; 7 positions agree with TRBD1. This CDR3 is built from 16 residues. In germline, CDR1 is SQVTM, CDR2 ANQGSEA. V lost 7 bases, J lost 0 bases, and 12 bases stayed unmatched. The CDR3 DNA reads TGCAGCGCTACATTTGGGGACAGCGGTAGCAATCAGCCCCAGCATTTT. Residues: CSATFGDSGSNQPQHF.